A single sample is the source of the 6 T cell receptor beta chains below, sequenced in a study of monozygotic twins with cystic fibrosis. The repertoire was sequenced with immunoSEQ multiplex PCR; TCRdb's copy has only in-frame clones and lacks some. Altogether some 33,000 clones are present, around nine tenths being singletons, with the ten largest covering less than 0.2%. Material for sequencing was blood. All receptors derive from a boy aged 2 to 9 with cystic fibrosis.

CDR3 amino acids: CASSGGQNTGELFF. The CDR3 bases are TGTGCCAGCAGTGGGGGACAGAACACCGGGGAGCTGTTTTTT. The chain has TRBV27 and TRBJ2-2, with D possibly TRBD1 on 6 matching bases. This CDR3 has 14 amino acids. Germline V gene lookup returns CDR1 MNHEY and CDR2 SMNVEV (reference sequence). Deletions cut 5 bases from V and 1 base from J, with 8 bases between.

This clone has a single count. The V call is TRBV5-6, the J call TRBJ2-5; D is perhaps TRBD1 (5 bases). CDR1 is SGHDT, CDR2 YYEEEE, per germline. V was cut by 0 bases and J by 4 bases, with 7 bases left in between. The CDR3 has 13 residues. CDR3 sequence: CASSLEGRETQYF. In DNA, the CDR3 is TGTGCCAGCAGCTTGGAGGGGCGAGAGACCCAGTACTTC. Filled out from reference TRBV5-6 and TRBJ2-5, the complete variable domain reads DAGVTQSPTHLIKTRGQQVTLRCSPKSGHDTVSWYQQALGQGPQFIFQYYEEEERQRGNFPDRFSGHQFPNYSSELNVNALLLGDSALYLCASSLEGRETQYFGPGTRLLVL.

This clone came up once. CDR3 DNA sequence: TGTGCCAGCAGTTTCGACCCTAACTATGGCTACACCTTC. It encodes CASSFDPNYGYTF. The chain joins TRBV27 to TRBJ1-2; D is uncertain. This CDR3 is built from 13 residues. Germline lookup yields CDR1 MNHEY and CDR2 SMNVEV (reference sequence). Trimming shortened V by 3 bases and J by 0 bases, and 5 bases separated the two germline ends.

The genes are TRBV7-9 and TRBJ2-7; 12 bases are a match to TRBD2. The CDR3 has 16 amino acids. With V trimmed by 3 bases and J by 4 bases, 7 bases remained unmatched. Germline CDR1 and CDR2: SEHNR and FQNEAQ (reference sequence). CDR3 region: CASSFGRTSGAYEQYF. The CDR3 DNA reads as TGTGCCAGCAGCTTCGGTAGGACTAGCGGGGCTTACGAGCAGTACTTC.

This chain uses TRBV28 with TRBJ2-1; D ambiguous. V gave up 7 bases and J gave up 0 bases, with 22 bases separating them. The CDR3 spans 18 residues. Germline CDR1 reads MDHEN; CDR2 reads SYDVKM. The CDR3, as DNA: TGTGCCAGCACCCCCCCCGGAGTCAGTGCTAGCTCCTACAATGAGCAGTTCTTC. It codes for CASTPPGVSASSYNEQFF.

The genes are TRBV9 and TRBJ2-1, with D possibly being TRBD2 (6 bases). Trimming stripped 7 bases from V and 9 bases from J, with 20 bases between. The CDR3 is 14 residues long. CDR1 is SGDLS, CDR2 YYNGEE, per germline. The CDR3: CASGFGTPPTEQFF. In DNA form, the CDR3 reads TGTGCCAGCGGCTTCGGGACTCCCCCGACTGAGCAGTTCTTC.